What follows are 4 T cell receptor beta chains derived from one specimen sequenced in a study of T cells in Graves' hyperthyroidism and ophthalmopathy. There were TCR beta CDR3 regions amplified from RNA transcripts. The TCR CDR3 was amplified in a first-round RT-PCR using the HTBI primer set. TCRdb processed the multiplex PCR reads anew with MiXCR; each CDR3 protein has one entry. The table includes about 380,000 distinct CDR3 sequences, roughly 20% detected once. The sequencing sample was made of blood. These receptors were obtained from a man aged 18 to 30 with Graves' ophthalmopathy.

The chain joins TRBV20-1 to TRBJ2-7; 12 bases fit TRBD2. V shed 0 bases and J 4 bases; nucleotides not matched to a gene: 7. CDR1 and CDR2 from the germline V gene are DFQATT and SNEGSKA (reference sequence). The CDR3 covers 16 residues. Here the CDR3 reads CSARDRTSGGLYEQYF. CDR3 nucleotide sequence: TGCAGTGCTAGAGATCGAACTAGCGGGGGGTTGTACGAGCAGTACTTC.

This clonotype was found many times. For the CDR3, the DNA is TGTGCCAGCAGTTTAAGTACCCAAGAGACCCAGTACTTC. This translates into CASSLSTQETQYF. The chain is built from TRBV12-3 or TRBV12-4 and TRBJ2-5; no clear D. Deletions cut 2 bases from V and 1 base from J, with 5 bases between. The CDR3 length is 13 residues.

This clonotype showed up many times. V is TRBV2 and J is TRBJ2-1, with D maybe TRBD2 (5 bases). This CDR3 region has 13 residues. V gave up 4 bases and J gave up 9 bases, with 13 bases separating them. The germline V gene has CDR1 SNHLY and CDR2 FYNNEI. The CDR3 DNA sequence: TGTGCCAGCAGTGCAGCGGAAAGGATTGAGCAGTTCTTC. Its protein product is CASSAAERIEQFF.

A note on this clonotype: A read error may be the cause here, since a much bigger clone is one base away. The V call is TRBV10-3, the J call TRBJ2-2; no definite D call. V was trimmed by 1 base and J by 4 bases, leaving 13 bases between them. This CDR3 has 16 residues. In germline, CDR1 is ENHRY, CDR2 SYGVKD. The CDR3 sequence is CAISEFLRATTGELFF. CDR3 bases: TGTGCCATCAGTGAGTTTTTACGGGCGACCACCGGGGAGCTGTTTTTT.